The 19 T cell receptor beta chains below come from one sample, sequenced in a study of Graves' ophthalmopathy and Graves' hyperthyroidism. Scientists amplified the TCR beta CDR3 regions from RNA transcripts. Following a first-round RT-PCR that used HTBI primers, a second-round multiplex PCR was carried out. TCRdb reprocessed the multiplex PCR reads with MiXCR, giving one entry per CDR3 protein. The repertoire holds about 620,000 distinct CDR3 sequences, with 22% as singletons. Sample: peripheral blood. Receptors originate from a woman aged 18-35 years with stable Graves' hyperthyroidism. Some clones in this sample may be carry-over from other donors' samples.

This clonotype was counted many times. This is likely a read error, given that the CDR3 carries no conserved phenylalanine or tryptophan at its end. The chain couples TRBV6-2 or TRBV6-3 to TRBJ1-1; no definite D call. The germline V gene encodes CDR1 MNHEY and CDR2 SVGEGT. Trimming shortened V by 5 bases and J by 6 bases, and 13 bases separated the two germline ends. This CDR3 is 13 amino acids long. The chain's CDR3 is CASSLGRVPEAFL. CDR3 sequence (DNA): TGTGCCAGCAGTCTAGGGAGGGTCCCTGAAGCTTTCCTT.

This clonotype was found many times. The V and J genes are TRBV12-3 or TRBV12-4 and TRBJ1-1; D gene unclear. The CDR3 sequence is 14 residues long. Trimming took 1 base from V and 6 from J, leaving 12 bases between them. CDR3 sequence reads: CASSLVRSAPEAFF. The CDR3 nucleotides are TGTGCCAGCAGTTTAGTTAGGTCCGCCCCTGAAGCTTTCTTT.

The chain recombines TRBV7-2 with TRBJ2-5; 9 bases map to TRBD1. Looked up from germline, CDR1 is SGHTA and CDR2 is FQGNSA. This CDR3 spans 15 amino acids. Trimming cost V 5 bases and J 2 bases; bases outside gene matches: 6. CDR3 amino acids: CASSPRDRAQETQYF. The CDR3 coding sequence is TGTGCCAGCAGCCCTCGGGACAGGGCGCAAGAGACCCAGTACTTC.

This clonotype was detected many times. The V call is TRBV12-3 or TRBV12-4, the J call TRBJ2-7; 9 nucleotides agree with TRBD1. J gave up 6 bases and V 6 bases, and 3 bases lay outside the gene matches. The CDR3 extends over 12 amino acids. As DNA, the CDR3 is TGTGCCAGCAGGGGACAGGGTGGCGAGCAGTACTTC. Amino acid sequence: CASRGQGGEQYF.

Only a few counts were recorded for this clonotype. At one boundary the junction diverges from the germline segment, which might be a read error. DNA for the CDR3: TGTGCCAGCGGTGACCCTGCCGTCCACACTGAAGCTTTCTTT. This gives the protein CASGDPAVHTEAFF. The chain recombines TRBV2 with TRBJ1-1; D remains unclear. The V gene's germline CDR1 is SNHLY and CDR2 FYNNEI. This CDR3 comprises 14 residues.

In its sample, this clonotype was seen many times. The chain uses TRBV19 and TRBJ2-2; a possible D gene is TRBD2 (5 bases). The germline V gene encodes CDR1 LNHDA and CDR2 SQIVND (reference sequence). The CDR3 spans 16 residues. With 7 bases removed from V and 5 bases from J, the gap between germline ends came to 20 bases. CDR3 region: CASTSMGRGRTGELFF. DNA for the CDR3: TGTGCCAGTACCAGTATGGGTCGGGGTCGGACCGGGGAGCTGTTTTTT. The whole variable domain, remainder taken from reference TRBV19 and TRBJ2-2, is DGGITQSPKYLFRKEGQNVTLSCEQNLNHDAMYWYRQDPGQGLRLIYYSQIVNDFQKGDIAEGYSVSREKKESFPLTVTSAQKNPTAFYLCASTSMGRGRTGELFFGEGSRLTVL.

Ten or more counts support this clonotype. The V gene is TRBV11-2, the J gene TRBJ2-5; D might be TRBD1 or TRBD2, each matching 5 bases. V was pared by 6 bases and J by 4 bases, with 12 bases between. Germline-derived CDR1 and CDR2 are SGHAT and FQNNGV. This CDR3 spans 13 amino acids. CDR3 region: CASRGPGAETQYF. As DNA, the CDR3 is TGTGCCAGCAGAGGACCCGGGGCAGAGACCCAGTACTTC.

On this clonotype: One base away lies a much larger clone, so this may be a sequencing read error. CDR3 sequence: CSAIEGYGFTF. The CDR3 DNA sequence: TGCAGTGCTATAGAAGGCTATGGCTTCACCTTC. The V call is TRBV20-1, the J call TRBJ1-2; D remains unclear. This CDR3 is built from 11 residues. Germline V CDR1 and CDR2: DFQATT, SNEGSKA (reference sequence).

On this clonotype: One end of the junction does not line up with germline, which may come from a read error. This chain uses TRBV28 with TRBJ1-1, with D unresolved. Germline CDR1 reads MDHEN; CDR2 reads SYDVKM. The CDR3 spans 13 residues. In nucleotides, the CDR3 is TGTGCCAGCAGCCTCATTAGCAGGACTGAATCTTTCTTT. This gives the protein CASSLISRTESFF.

This clonotype has at least ten counts. The J gene is TRBJ2-7, the V gene TRBV6-1; maybe TRBD1 (6 bases). Deletions cut 7 bases from V and 0 bases from J, with 16 bases between. Germline CDR1 MNHNS, CDR2 SASEGT. CDR3 length equals 15 residues. CDR3 loop: CASTSGAGSSYEQYF. The CDR3 DNA reads as TGTGCCAGCACCTCAGGGGCGGGTTCCTCCTACGAGCAGTACTTC.

This chain uses TRBV12-3 or TRBV12-4 with TRBJ1-1; TRBD1 matches 8 bases. The V and J ends lost 5 bases and 6 bases, in that order; junction bases with no gene match: 14. The CDR3 has 16 amino acids. The CDR3 region has the DNA TGTGCCAGCAGTCCCACAGGGGGTATTTCTATCTCTGAAGCTTTCTTT. Protein: CASSPTGGISISEAFF.

The rearrangement joins TRBV4-1 to TRBJ2-7; D possibly corresponds to TRBD1 (6 bases). The CDR3 runs 14 residues. Germline V CDR1 and CDR2: MGHRA, YSYEKL. With 1 base removed from V and 3 bases from J, the gap between germline ends came to 10 bases. The CDR3 DNA is TGCGCCAGCAGCCAAGGCAGGGGTGTCTACGAGCAGTACTTC. It yields the protein CASSQGRGVYEQYF.

Here the CDR3 reads CSARKTFEAFF. CDR3 coding DNA: TGCAGTGCTAGGAAGACATTTGAAGCTTTCTTT. The rearrangement uses TRBV20-1 and TRBJ1-1; no firm D call. Deletions cut 3 bases from V and 7 bases from J, with 9 bases between. Germline assignment: CDR1 DFQATT and CDR2 SNEGSKA (reference sequence). There are 11 residues in the CDR3.

This clonotype was counted only a few times. At one end the junction does not follow the germline gene, possibly because of a read error. The genes are TRBV19 and TRBJ1-5; D gene unclear. This CDR3 is built from 13 residues. The germline V gene has CDR1 LNHDA and CDR2 SQIVND (reference sequence). The DNA of the CDR3 is TGTGCCAGTAGTATGAAGAAAGAAACCGCAGCTAATTTT. Translating it yields CASSMKKETAANF.

V is TRBV12-3 or TRBV12-4 and J is TRBJ2-7, with 8 nucleotides matching TRBD1. The CDR3 is made up of 12 amino acids. V gave up 5 bases and J gave up 7 bases; unmatched junction bases: 4. The CDR3 loop is CASSRTGIEQYF. The CDR3 region has the DNA TGTGCCAGCAGTCGGACAGGGATTGAGCAGTACTTC.

V gene TRBV12-3 or TRBV12-4 combines with J gene TRBJ1-3; D is unclear. CDR3 length: 14 residues. Trimming pared 1 base from V and 6 bases from J, leaving 10 bases between. CDR3 bases: TGTGCCAGCAGTTTAGGAGGTGGCGAAAACACCATATATTTT. The encoded protein is CASSLGGGENTIYF.

This clonotype came up many times. The rearrangement links TRBV12-3 or TRBV12-4 to TRBJ1-1, with 9 bases identical to TRBD1. V lost 7 bases to trimming and J lost 10 bases; unmatched junction nucleotides: 10. The CDR3 spans 13 residues. CDR3 coding DNA: TGTGCCAGCACCCAGACAGGGGGAGGCTCAGCTTTCTTT. Protein product: CASTQTGGGSAFF.

CDR3 region: CSAREDRVNTEAFF. CDR3 nucleotides: TGCAGTGCTAGAGAGGACAGGGTGAACACTGAAGCTTTCTTT. The genes are TRBV20-1 and TRBJ1-1, with 8 nucleotides matching TRBD1. Germline V lookup: CDR1 DFQATT, CDR2 SNEGSKA (reference sequence). V shed 0 bases and J 0 bases; nucleotides not matched to a gene: 0. The CDR3 runs 14 residues.

The chain recombines TRBV7-2 with TRBJ2-5; 10 bases align to TRBD1. Germline-derived CDR1 and CDR2 are SGHTA and FQGNSA. With 7 bases clipped from V and 2 bases from J, the junction kept 7 bases outside the gene matches. The CDR3 is 15 amino acids. The CDR3 DNA follows: TGTGCCAGCACAGGGGACAGGGGTCTACAAGAGACCCAGTACTTC. Amino acid sequence: CASTGDRGLQETQYF. Full variable domain (remainder filled in from reference TRBV7-2 and TRBJ2-5): GAGVSQSPSNKVTEKGKDVELRCDPISGHTALYWYRQSLGQGLEFLIYFQGNSAPDKSGLPSDRFSAERTGGSVSTLTIQRTQQEDSAVYLCASTGDRGLQETQYFGPGTRLLVL.